The 18 T cell receptor beta chains listed next were all sequenced from one sample in a study of T cells in Graves' hyperthyroidism and ophthalmopathy. What was amplified from RNA transcripts were TCR beta CDR3 regions. A set of HTBI primers served as the primers for a first-round RT-PCR of the TCR CDR3. MiXCR, run by TCRdb on the multiplex PCR reads, gives a single entry per CDR3 protein. This table has under 400,000 distinct CDR3 sequences, 20% to 25% appearing once. Sequenced: blood. Receptor source: a man in his fifties with Graves' hyperthyroidism.

This chain connects TRBV12-3 or TRBV12-4 to TRBJ2-1, with 10 positions matching TRBD1. V shed 2 bases, J shed 7 bases, and the junction held 5 bases outside the gene matches. The CDR3 length is 15 residues. The chain's CDR3 is CASSLKGQGWNEQFF. The CDR3 bases are TGTGCCAGCAGTTTAAAGGGACAGGGGTGGAATGAGCAGTTCTTC.

This chain links TRBV20-1 with TRBJ1-4, with TRBD1 matching over 12 bases. J lost 4 bases, V lost 5 bases, and 8 bases had no gene match. This CDR3 is 16 amino acids long. Germline V gene lookup returns CDR1 DFQATT and CDR2 SNEGSKA (reference sequence). The CDR3 DNA follows: TGCAGTGCTCCCGGGACAGGGGGCTTCCGTAATGAAAAACTGTTTTTT. Its protein is CSAPGTGGFRNEKLFF.

This clonotype was detected a few times. The chain links TRBV7-9 to TRBJ2-5; no clear D gene. The germline V gene encodes CDR1 SEHNR and CDR2 FQNEAQ (reference sequence). CDR3 length equals 14 residues. V shed 1 base and J shed 2 bases, with 8 bases lying between them. The CDR3 nucleotides read TGTGCCAGCAGCTTAGGCCGGATTCAAGAGACCCAGTACTTC. It specifies CASSLGRIQETQYF.

The table lists this clonotype with a few counts. V is TRBV19 and J is TRBJ2-7; 7 nucleotides line up with TRBD1. The CDR3 has 14 amino acids. Germline V gene lookup returns CDR1 LNHDA and CDR2 SQIVND (reference sequence). Trimming at V came to 5 bases and at J to 5 bases, leaving 9 bases not matched to a gene. CDR3 DNA sequence: TGTGCCAGTAGTCCCTACAGGGGTACTAACGAGCAGTACTTC. Translating gives CASSPYRGTNEQYF.

This clonotype was counted only a few times. The chain uses TRBV5-1 and TRBJ2-1, with 14 bases fitting TRBD2. The CDR3 loop spans 16 amino acids. The V gene's germline CDR1 is SGHRS and CDR2 YFSETQ. J gave up 10 bases and V 1 base, and 7 bases lay outside the gene matches. The CDR3 region is CASSLTGGLAGVEQFF. CDR3 DNA: TGCGCCAGCAGCTTGACTGGGGGACTAGCGGGAGTGGAGCAGTTCTTC.

The chain employs TRBV7-6 and TRBJ1-2; 7 nucleotides match TRBD1. This CDR3 is 14 amino acids long. Germline V gene sequence: CDR1 SGHVS, CDR2 FNYEAQ. V trimming: 1 base; J trimming: 6 bases; junction bases outside the gene matches: 5. CDR3 loop: CASSLDGTADGYTF. In nucleotides, the CDR3 is TGTGCCAGCAGCTTAGACGGGACAGCTGATGGCTACACCTTC. Based on the CDR3 plus reference TRBV7-6 and TRBJ1-2, the full variable domain is GAGVSQSPRYKVTKRGQDVALRCDPISGHVSLYWYRQALGQGPEFLTYFNYEAQQDKSGLPNDRFSAERPEGSISTLTIQRTEQRDSAMYRCASSLDGTADGYTFGSGTRLTVV.

Worth noting for this clonotype: The junction departs from the called germline gene at one end, perhaps through a read error. This rearrangement joins TRBV20-1 to TRBJ2-7, with TRBD2 matching 8 bases. CDR1 and CDR2 from the germline V gene are DFQATT and SNEGSKA (reference sequence). The length of the CDR3 is 16 residues. The CDR3 region is CSASPYRLAGSYEQHF. CDR3 in DNA: TGCAGTGCTAGTCCCTACCGCCTAGCGGGCTCCTACGAGCAGCACTTC.

The chain is built from TRBV6-1 and TRBJ1-4, with D tentatively TRBD1 (5 bases). The germline V and J ends were trimmed by 6 bases and 8 bases, with 13 bases remaining between them. The germline gives CDR1 MNHNS, CDR2 SASEGT. This CDR3 spans 13 amino acids. The CDR3 loop reads CASSRKKGEKLFF. CDR3 bases: TGTGCCAGCAGCAGGAAAAAGGGGGAAAAACTGTTTTTT.

In this sample, this clonotype turned up a few times. The CDR3 nucleotides are TGTGCCAGCAGCTCCTCCGGGACTAGCGTCTACAATGAGCAGTTCTTC. Protein product: CASSSSGTSVYNEQFF. This rearrangement joins TRBV7-2 to TRBJ2-1, with 10 positions matching TRBD2. Germline CDR1 is SGHTA and CDR2 is FQGNSA. This CDR3 comprises 16 residues. With 4 bases clipped from V and 3 bases from J, the junction kept 6 bases outside the gene matches.

Comments on this clonotype: The junction differs from germline at one of its ends, possibly a read error. The V call is TRBV11-2, the J call TRBJ2-2; possible D gene TRBD2, 5 bases. CDR1 and CDR2 from the germline V gene are SGHAT and FQNNGV. CDR3 length: 14 residues. This CDR3 is CASSLNSNGGQLFF. Here the CDR3 DNA reads TGTGCCAGCAGCCTAAACTCTAACGGCGGGCAGCTGTTTTTT. Filled out from reference TRBV11-2 and TRBJ2-2, the complete variable domain reads EAGVAQSPRYKIIEKRQSVAFWCNPISGHATLYWYQQILGQGPKLLIQFQNNGVVDDSQLPKDRFSAERLKGVDSTLKIQPAKLEDSAVYLCASSLNSNGGQLFFGEGSRLTVL.

V gene TRBV5-1 combines with J gene TRBJ1-2, with no clear D. This CDR3 region has 14 residues. V dropped 0 bases and J dropped 3 bases, with 9 bases sitting between them. The germline V gene has CDR1 SGHRS and CDR2 YFSETQ. The CDR3 sequence: CASSLDSDYYGYTF. The DNA of the CDR3 is TGCGCCAGCAGCTTGGACTCAGACTACTATGGCTACACCTTC.

About this clonotype itself: A much larger clone lies one base from this, so it may be a read error. The chain is built from TRBV7-2 and TRBJ2-1, with 14 nucleotides matching TRBD2. The V segment lost 6 bases and the J segment 6 bases; nucleotides outside the gene matches: 7. Germline V CDR1 and CDR2: SGHTA, FQGNSA. The CDR3 consists of 16 residues. Here the CDR3 reads CASSLRGLAGGNEQFF. DNA of the CDR3: TGTGCCAGCAGTCTTAGAGGACTAGCGGGAGGCAATGAGCAGTTCTTC.

This clonotype was picked up many times. This chain connects TRBV28 to TRBJ2-1; 10 bases map to TRBD2. Germline lookup yields CDR1 MDHEN and CDR2 SYDVKM. There are 12 residues in the CDR3. Trimming removed 7 bases from V and 9 bases from J; junction bases left unmatched: 3. CDR3 in amino acids: CASTSGRIEQFF. Written as DNA, the CDR3 is TGTGCCAGCACTAGCGGGAGAATTGAGCAGTTCTTC.

This clonotype was detected a few times. V gene TRBV6-2 or TRBV6-3 combines with J gene TRBJ2-7; weak D call: TRBD2 (6 bases). Germline V gives CDR1 MNHEY, CDR2 SVGEGT. The CDR3 has 15 residues. V was pared by 2 bases and J by 0 bases, with 11 bases between. The CDR3 spells CASSYMSGSSYEQYF. DNA of the CDR3: TGTGCCAGCAGTTACATGTCCGGGAGCTCCTACGAGCAGTACTTC.

This clonotype was recorded at least ten times. The CDR3 is CSVYSGSNTEAFF. The CDR3 region has the DNA TGCAGCGTTTATTCAGGGTCGAACACTGAAGCTTTCTTT. The chain has TRBV29-1 and TRBJ1-1; tentative D call: TRBD1 (5 bases). Germline V gene sequence: CDR1 SQVTM, CDR2 ANQGSEA. CDR3 size: 13 residues. The V end lost 5 bases, the J end lost 1 base, and 11 bases lay between the germline ends.

There are a few counts of this clonotype. The genes are TRBV11-2 and TRBJ2-5; 13 bases agree with TRBD2. The CDR3 totals 18 residues. V was clipped by 1 base and J by 2 bases; unmatched bases: 7. Germline V gives CDR1 SGHAT, CDR2 FQNNGV. The CDR3 bases are TGTGCCAGCAGCTTAGGGGGACTAGCGGGATCCTTTCAAGAGACCCAGTACTTC. Protein product: CASSLGGLAGSFQETQYF.

This clonotype was seen at least ten times. The CDR3 DNA reads TGTGCCTCCCCACCCCCTAAGCCAGGCGGGGGTGGGAGGTGGGAGACCCAGTACTTC. This translates into CASPPPKPGGGGRWETQYF. The chain has TRBV28 and TRBJ2-5; 7 bases map to TRBD2. V dropped 11 bases and J dropped 5; count of bases not matched to a gene: 29. CDR1 is MDHEN and CDR2 is SYDVKM in the germline V gene. This CDR3 comprises 19 residues. The variable domain in full, with the rest retrieved from reference TRBV28 and TRBJ2-5, is DVKVTQSSRYLVKRTGEKVFLECVQDMDHENMFWYRQDPGLGLRLIYFSYDVKMKEKGDIPEGYSVSREKKERFSLILESASTNQTSMYLCASPPPKPGGGGRWETQYFGPGTRLLVL.

V and J are TRBV14 and TRBJ2-2; the D is unclear. Trimming cost V 2 bases and J 9 bases, with 7 bases left between them. This CDR3 contains 12 residues. Germline CDR1 SGHDN, CDR2 FVKESK. DNA for the CDR3: TGTGCCAGCAGCCAAAGGACCCGGGAGCTGTTTTTT. Translating gives CASSQRTRELFF.